These 16 T cell receptor beta chains share one sample of origin, sequenced in a study of post-analysis software for immune sequencing data. Broader study findings: With TRBV5-6, TRBV5-1 and TRBV20-1 included, about five TRBV segments were more frequent in patients than in controls.

Their target antigens are unknown. Carried by the TCR beta cDNA libraries were unique molecular identifiers. One entry per CDR3 protein, called by TCRdb with MiXCR from the PCR reads. The data contain almost 700,000 distinct CDR3 sequences, around 64% of them singletons. Sequencing input: blood. The receptors shown here come from a girl between 2 and 10 years old with multiple sclerosis.

V usage is TRBV7-2 and J usage is TRBJ2-7; TRBD2 matches 7 bases. The CDR3 covers 15 residues. J was trimmed by 5 bases and V by 6 bases; bases with no gene match: 13. Germline V gene data show CDR1 as SGHTA and CDR2 as FQGNSA. In DNA form, the CDR3 reads TGTGCCAGCAGTTCCAGGGCGCTAGCGGAGGACGAGCAGTACTTC. Protein: CASSSRALAEDEQYF.

This clonotype has ten or more counts. This sequence joins TRBV20-1 and TRBJ2-6; D unclear. Germline CDR1 DFQATT, CDR2 SNEGSKA (reference sequence). The length of the CDR3 is 12 residues. Trimming removed 3 bases at V and 0 bases at J, with 0 bases between. CDR3 region: CSASSGANVLTF. CDR3 coding DNA: TGCAGTGCTAGCTCTGGGGCCAACGTCCTGACTTTC.

This clonotype came up a few times. The chain has TRBV7-6 and TRBJ2-3; 10 bases map to TRBD1. The CDR3 totals 18 residues. The V gene's germline CDR1 is SGHVS and CDR2 FNYEAQ. Losses at the gene ends were 2 bases for V and 5 bases for J; bases not matched to a gene: 13. CDR3 sequence reads: CASSLTWTGTGARDTQYF. CDR3 bases: TGTGCCAGCAGCTTAACTTGGACGGGGACAGGGGCTCGAGATACGCAGTATTTT.

The V gene is TRBV20-1, the J gene TRBJ2-3; D gene unclear. The CDR3 contains 14 residues. The germline CDR1 and CDR2 sequences are DFQATT and SNEGSKA (reference sequence). V lost 3 bases and J lost 0, with 10 bases in between. The CDR3 is CSASPDASTDTQYF. Written as DNA, the CDR3 is TGCAGTGCTAGTCCGGACGCTAGCACAGATACGCAGTATTTT.

The chain recombines TRBV5-1 with TRBJ2-7; the match to TRBD1 covers 8 bases. CDR1 is SGHRS and CDR2 is YFSETQ in the germline V gene. The CDR3 has 14 residues. J lost 3 bases, V lost 4 bases, and 6 bases had no gene match. CDR3 sequence (DNA): TGCGCCAGCAGCGGGGGGACAGGCCTCTACGAGCAGTACTTC. It specifies CASSGGTGLYEQYF.

The genes are TRBV7-9 and TRBJ1-1; D is unresolved. Trimming removed 5 bases at V and 7 bases at J, with 11 bases between. Germline assignment: CDR1 SEHNR and CDR2 FQNEAQ (reference sequence). This CDR3 region has 12 residues. The CDR3 spells CASSPRHYEAFF. CDR3 coding DNA: TGTGCCAGCAGCCCCCGACACTATGAAGCTTTCTTT.

The chain joins TRBV5-1 to TRBJ1-2; 12 positions agree with TRBD1. CDR1 is SGHRS and CDR2 is YFSETQ in the germline V gene. After removal of 1 base from V and 8 bases from J, the junction contained 6 bases not matched to a gene. This CDR3 is 15 amino acids long. In DNA, the CDR3 is TGCGCCAGCAGCTTGAGGGGGACAGGGGGCGACGGCTACACCTTC. Its protein product is CASSLRGTGGDGYTF.

Details on this clonotype: One junction end does not reproduce the germline sequence, and a read error may be involved. The V gene is TRBV14, the J gene TRBJ2-6; D might be TRBD1 or TRBD2, each matching 5 bases. The CDR3 runs to 14 residues. The germline V gene encodes CDR1 SGHDN and CDR2 FVKESK. For the CDR3, the DNA is TGTGCCAGCAGCCGTGGGTTCGGGGCCAACGCCCTGACTTTC. Translated, it gives CASSRGFGANALTF.

The V and J genes are TRBV4-1 and TRBJ2-7; D gene uncertain. The CDR3 loop spans 15 amino acids. Trimming shortened V by 6 bases and J by 0 bases, and 15 bases separated the two germline ends. CDR1 MGHRA and CDR2 YSYEKL come from the germline V gene. The CDR3 here is CASSHSRIFSYEQYF. The CDR3, as DNA: TGCGCCAGCAGTCATAGCCGGATATTCTCCTACGAGCAGTACTTC.

V is TRBV20-1 and J is TRBJ1-2; perhaps TRBD1 as D (5 bases). Looked up from germline, CDR1 is DFQATT and CDR2 is SNEGSKA (reference sequence). This CDR3 is built from 11 residues. With 3 bases removed from V and 6 bases from J, the gap between germline ends came to 8 bases. The CDR3 region has the DNA TGCAGTGCTAGCAGGGAGGATGGCTACACCTTC. Translated: CSASREDGYTF.

This sequence joins TRBV5-1 and TRBJ2-7, with 8 bases matching TRBD1. The J call may not be correct, given that the DNA end is closer to TRBJ2-5. The germline V gene encodes CDR1 SGHRS and CDR2 YFSETQ. The CDR3 has 16 amino acids. The CDR3 DNA sequence: TGCGCCAGCAGCTTCCGGCAGGGGGCGAGGAGAGAGACCCAGTACTTC. It codes for CASSFRQGARRETQYF.

The rearrangement joins TRBV6-6 to TRBJ1-2, with 7 nucleotides matching TRBD1. J lost 6 bases, V lost 5 bases, and 6 bases had no gene match. The CDR3 spans 13 residues. Germline CDR1 is MNHNY and CDR2 is SVGAGI (reference sequence). CDR3 sequence reads: CASSLYRGDGYTF. CDR3 sequence (DNA): TGTGCCAGCAGTCTCTACAGGGGTGATGGCTACACCTTC.

This chain connects TRBV4-2 to TRBJ1-1, with D unresolved. V was pared by 0 bases and J by 3 bases, with 11 bases between. Germline V gene lookup returns CDR1 LGHNA and CDR2 YNFKEQ. The CDR3 contains 15 residues. The CDR3 loop reads CASSQETGLDTEAFF. In nucleotides, the CDR3 is TGTGCCAGCAGCCAAGAAACCGGACTCGACACTGAAGCTTTCTTT.

V is TRBV12-3 or TRBV12-4 and J is TRBJ2-5; 9 bases match TRBD2. This CDR3 comprises 20 residues. V was pared by 6 bases and J by 4 bases, with 24 bases of the junction left unmatched. Here the CDR3 reads CASSNPDPQTSGHLRETQYF. Written as DNA, the CDR3 is TGTGCCAGCAGCAACCCAGACCCGCAGACTAGCGGACATTTGCGAGAGACCCAGTACTTC.

In this sample, this clonotype turned up a few times. The chain recombines TRBV29-1 with TRBJ2-5, with 11 bases fitting TRBD1. CDR1 is SQVTM and CDR2 is ANQGSEA in the germline V gene. The CDR3 runs to 14 residues. The V gene end was trimmed by 7 bases and the J gene end by 5 bases; junction bases not matched to a gene: 9. The DNA of the CDR3 is TGCAGCGCCCGGGGACAGGGGGGAACGGAGACCCAGTACTTC. This gives the protein CSARGQGGTETQYF. Variable domain in full (rest from reference TRBV29-1 and TRBJ2-5): SAVISQKPSRDICQRGTSLTIQCQVDSQVTMMFWYRQQPGQSLTLIATANQGSEATYESGFVIDKFPISRPNLTFSTLTVSNMSPEDSSIYLCSARGQGGTETQYFGPGTRLLVL.

This rearrangement joins TRBV27 to TRBJ1-1; 9 bases fit TRBD1. The CDR3 spans 13 residues. The J segment lost 3 bases and the V segment lost 6 bases, leaving 2 bases of the junction unmatched. Germline V gene data show CDR1 as MNHEY and CDR2 as SMNVEV (reference sequence). The CDR3 here is CASRGQGHTEAFF. Here the CDR3 DNA reads TGTGCCAGCAGAGGACAGGGGCACACTGAAGCTTTCTTT.